These T cell receptor beta chains were read from a single sample in a study of PD-1 blockade in classical Hodgkin lymphoma. Here immunoSEQ multiplex PCR was the method, and the copy in TCRdb shows in-frame clones only, minus some. The repertoire holds roughly 97,000 clones, with around 80% as singletons. The sample was peripheral blood mononuclear cells (PBMCs), taken at baseline. These TCRs come from a human donor with classical Hodgkin lymphoma. CDR3s leave out the opening cysteine and the closing phenylalanine or tryptophan. D genes are given only for firm matches.

D gene: NA
J gene: TRBJ2-3
CDR3 length: 14
V gene: TRBV9
CDR3 protein: ASSVASDPAYDTQY

D gene: TRBD2
J gene: TRBJ2-7
CDR3 length: 14
V gene: TRBV5-1
CDR3 protein: ASSPQAGGTSYEQY

D gene: NA
J gene: TRBJ2-7
CDR3 length: 9
V gene: TRBV2
CDR3 protein: ASERTYEQY

D gene: NA
J gene: TRBJ2-1
CDR3 length: 11
V gene: TRBV7-2
CDR3 protein: ASSYRDSNEQF

D gene: NA
J gene: TRBJ2-7
CDR3 length: 10
V gene: TRBV10-3
CDR3 protein: AISVDSYEQY

D gene: TRBD1
J gene: TRBJ1-3
CDR3 length: 12
V gene: TRBV4-1
CDR3 protein: ASSGGTGGFTIY

D gene: NA
J gene: TRBJ2-7
CDR3 length: 13
V gene: TRBV28
CDR3 protein: ASNSLGRNPYEQY

D gene: TRBD2
J gene: TRBJ2-1
CDR3 length: 16
V gene: TRBV7-9
CDR3 protein: ASSLAILAGVPYNEQF

D gene: TRBD1
J gene: TRBJ2-6
CDR3 length: 16
V gene: TRBV2
CDR3 protein: ASSEANRGASGANVLT

D gene: NA
J gene: TRBJ1-2
CDR3 length: 11
V gene: TRBV7-2
CDR3 protein: ASSPATAGGYT

D gene: NA
J gene: TRBJ2-3
CDR3 length: 11
V gene: TRBV11-2
CDR3 protein: ASSLSGPAEGG

D gene: TRBD2
J gene: TRBJ2-7
CDR3 length: 13
V gene: TRBV5-1
CDR3 protein: ASSLVTSGVYEQY

D gene: TRBD2
J gene: TRBJ2-3
CDR3 length: 14
V gene: TRBV5-6
CDR3 protein: ASSLDAGLATDTQY

D gene: NA
J gene: TRBJ2-3
CDR3 length: 11
V gene: TRBV6-1
CDR3 protein: ASSEEVSYTQY

D gene: NA
J gene: TRBJ2-3
CDR3 length: 13
V gene: TRBV7-2
CDR3 protein: ASSPRRTATDTQY

D gene: NA
J gene: TRBJ2-7
CDR3 length: 12
V gene: TRBV7-9
CDR3 protein: ASSLDPSSYEQY

D gene: NA
J gene: TRBJ1-1
CDR3 length: 13
V gene: TRBV10-3
CDR3 protein: AISEEGGSNTEAF

D gene: NA
J gene: TRBJ2-7
CDR3 length: 15
V gene: TRBV11-2
CDR3 protein: ASSLGFLGPSSYEQY

D gene: TRBD2
J gene: TRBJ2-4
CDR3 length: 13
V gene: TRBV29-1
CDR3 protein: SARLATLAKNIQY

D gene: NA
J gene: TRBJ2-7
CDR3 length: 12
V gene: TRBV5-1
CDR3 protein: ASSLGGPPYEQY

D gene: NA
J gene: TRBJ1-2
CDR3 length: 14
V gene: TRBV9
CDR3 protein: TSSASFGSPNYGYT

D gene: NA
J gene: TRBJ1-3
CDR3 length: 13
V gene: TRBV9
CDR3 protein: ASSVDPGSGNTIY

D gene: TRBD1
J gene: TRBJ2-5
CDR3 length: 12
V gene: TRBV7-8
CDR3 protein: ASSLVDRGQTQY

D gene: TRBD1
J gene: TRBJ1-1
CDR3 length: 13
V gene: TRBV9
CDR3 protein: ASSATGTGVTEAF

D gene: NA
J gene: TRBJ2-1
CDR3 length: 10
V gene: TRBV7-8
CDR3 protein: ASSLNRNEQF

D gene: TRBD2
J gene: TRBJ2-1
CDR3 length: 13
V gene: TRBV5-1
CDR3 protein: ASSFTGGTYNEQF

D gene: NA
J gene: TRBJ1-1
CDR3 length: 11
V gene: TRBV10-1
CDR3 protein: ASRVTDNTEAF

D gene: NA
J gene: TRBJ2-7
CDR3 length: 12
V gene: TRBV6-5
CDR3 protein: ASSYSSTHYEQY

D gene: TRBD1
J gene: TRBJ2-7
CDR3 length: 14
V gene: TRBV10-3
CDR3 protein: AISASGTGDAYEQY

D gene: NA
J gene: TRBJ1-5
CDR3 length: 15
V gene: TRBV1
CDR3 protein: TSSQGPRPTSDQPQH

D gene: TRBD2
J gene: TRBJ2-3
CDR3 length: 13
V gene: TRBV7-2
CDR3 protein: ASSLAGGPTDTQY

D gene: TRBD1
J gene: TRBJ2-2
CDR3 length: 14
V gene: TRBV18
CDR3 protein: ASSPWTGGNTGELF

D gene: NA
J gene: TRBJ2-5
CDR3 length: 13
V gene: TRBV9
CDR3 protein: ASSVDRGGQETQY

D gene: NA
J gene: TRBJ2-7
CDR3 length: 9
V gene: TRBV21-1
CDR3 protein: ASSITTRRY

D gene: NA
J gene: TRBJ1-5
CDR3 length: 11
V gene: TRBV11-2
CDR3 protein: ASSPTLNQPQH

D gene: NA
J gene: TRBJ2-5
CDR3 length: 13
V gene: TRBV19
CDR3 protein: ASSRSGVNQETQY

D gene: NA
J gene: TRBJ1-1
CDR3 length: 11
V gene: TRBV7-9
CDR3 protein: ASSPRIDTEAF